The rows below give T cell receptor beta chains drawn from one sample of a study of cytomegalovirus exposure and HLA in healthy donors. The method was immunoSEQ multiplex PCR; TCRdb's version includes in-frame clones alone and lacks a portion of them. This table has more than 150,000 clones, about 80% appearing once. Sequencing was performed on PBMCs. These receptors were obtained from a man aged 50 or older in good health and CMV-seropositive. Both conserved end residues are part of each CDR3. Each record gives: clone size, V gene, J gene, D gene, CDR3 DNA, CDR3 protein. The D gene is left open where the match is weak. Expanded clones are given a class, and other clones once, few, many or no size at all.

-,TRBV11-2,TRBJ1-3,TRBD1,TGTGCCAGCAGCTCGCGTACAGGGGGTGGAAACACCATATATTTT,CASSSRTGGGNTIYF
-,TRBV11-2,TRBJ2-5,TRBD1,TGTGCCAGCAGCGTAGGGACAGTCCAAGAGACCCAGTACTTC,CASSVGTVQETQYF
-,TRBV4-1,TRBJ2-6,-,TGCGCCAGCAGCCAAGGAAGGACAGCGCTTGTTTCTGGGGCCAACGTCCTGACTTTC,CASSQGRTALVSGANVLTF
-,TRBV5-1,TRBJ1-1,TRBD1,TGCGCCAGCAGCTTGGCCGGGACAGGGCCAACTGAAGCTTTCTTT,CASSLAGTGPTEAFF
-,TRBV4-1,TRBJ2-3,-,TGCGCCAGCAGCCATTTACAGGGTGTCACAGATACGCAGTATTTT,CASSHLQGVTDTQYF
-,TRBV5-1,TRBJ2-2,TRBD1,TGCGCCAGCAGCTTGGATAACAGGGGCGGCACCGGGGAGCTGTTTTTT,CASSLDNRGGTGELFF
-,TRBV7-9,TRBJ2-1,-,TGTGCCAGCAGGCTGGACAGTTACAATGAGCAGTTCTTC,CASRLDSYNEQFF
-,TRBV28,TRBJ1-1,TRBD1,TGTGCCAGCAGCTCCGGGACAGGGGTTTACACTGAAGCTTTCTTT,CASSSGTGVYTEAFF
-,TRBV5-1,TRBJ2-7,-,TGCGCCAGCAGCTCGGAGCCCGGGACAACCTACGAGCAGTACTTC,CASSSEPGTTYEQYF
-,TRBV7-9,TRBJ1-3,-,TGTGCCAGCAGCTTAGGCACGGCAGGTGGAAACACCATATATTTT,CASSLGTAGGNTIYF
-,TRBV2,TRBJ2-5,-,TGTGCCAGCACGGGGATATCCCAAGAGACCCAGTACTTC,CASTGISQETQYF
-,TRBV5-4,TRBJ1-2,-,TGTGCCAGCAGCTGGGTCCCCGGGGAGGAGGGTGGCTACACCTTC,CASSWVPGEEGGYTF
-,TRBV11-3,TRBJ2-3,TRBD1,TGTGCCAGCAGCCGGGACAGGAGGAGCACAGATACGCAGTATTTT,CASSRDRRSTDTQYF
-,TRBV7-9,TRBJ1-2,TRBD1,TGTGCCAGCAGCGTAGACAGGGGATATAACTATGGCTACACCTTC,CASSVDRGYNYGYTF
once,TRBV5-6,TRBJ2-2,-,TGTGCCAGCAGCACAACAGACAGGAGGAACACCGGGGAGCTGTTTTTT,CASSTTDRRNTGELFF
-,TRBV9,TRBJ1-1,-,TGTGCCAGCAGCGTAGACGGGTTAACGGGCACTGAAGCTTTCTTT,CASSVDGLTGTEAFF
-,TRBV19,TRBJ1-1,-,TGTGCCAGTAGTATTAGGGCCTTAGGGGACACTGAAGCTTTCTTT,CASSIRALGDTEAFF
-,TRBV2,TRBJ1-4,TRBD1,TGTGCCAGCAGTAATGACAGGGGAAATCGGGTTAACGAAAAACTGTTTTTT,CASSNDRGNRVNEKLFF
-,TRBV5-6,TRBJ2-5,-,TGTGCCAGCAGCTTGTCGTTGGAGACCCAGTACTTC,CASSLSLETQYF
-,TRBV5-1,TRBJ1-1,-,TGCGCCAGCAGCACCGGAGGGCTAAACACTGAAGCTTTCTTT,CASSTGGLNTEAFF
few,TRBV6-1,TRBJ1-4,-,TGTGCCAGCAGTGAGAGAACAGTATGGGAAAAACTGTTTTTT,CASSERTVWEKLFF
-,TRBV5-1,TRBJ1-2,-,TGCGCCAGCAGCTTGGACATATATGGCTATGGCTACACCTTC,CASSLDIYGYGYTF
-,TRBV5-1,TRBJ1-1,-,TGCGCCAGCAGCTTGGTGCCAGGTTTCATGAACACTGAAGCTTTCTTT,CASSLVPGFMNTEAFF
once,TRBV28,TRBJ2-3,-,TGTGCCAGCAGTTTGGCAGGGCCTAGCACAGATACGCAGTATTTT,CASSLAGPSTDTQYF
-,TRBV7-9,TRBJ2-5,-,TGTGCCAGCACCCCAGGCAGGGCAGCACAAGAGACCCAGTACTTC,CASTPGRAAQETQYF
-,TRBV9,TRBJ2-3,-,TGTGCCAGCGGACGACTAGACAGCGGGACAGATACGCAGTATTTT,CASGRLDSGTDTQYF
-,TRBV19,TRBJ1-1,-,TGTGCCAGTAGTATAGGCGCCCCGAGCCGGAACACTGAAGCTTTCTTT,CASSIGAPSRNTEAFF
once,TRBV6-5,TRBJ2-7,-,TGTGCCAGCAGAGACGGGGCAGGAGGGAACGAGCAGTACTTC,CASRDGAGGNEQYF
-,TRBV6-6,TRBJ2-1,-,TGTGCCAGCAGTTACTCGAGGAATGAGCAGTTCTTC,CASSYSRNEQFF
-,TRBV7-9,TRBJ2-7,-,TGTGCCAGCAGCTTATCTACGAGCGAGCAGTACTTC,CASSLSTSEQYF
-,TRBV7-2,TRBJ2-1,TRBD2,TGTGCCAGCAGCTTAGGTAGCGGGGGTTACAATGAGCAGTTCTTC,CASSLGSGGYNEQFF
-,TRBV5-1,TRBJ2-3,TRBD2,TGCGCCAGCAGCTCCCAACACAGACTAGCGGGGGGCACAGATACGCAGTATTTT,CASSSQHRLAGGTDTQYF
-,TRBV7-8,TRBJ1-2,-,TGTGCCAGCAGCTTAGTACCGGGGATAGGAAATGGCTACACCTTC,CASSLVPGIGNGYTF
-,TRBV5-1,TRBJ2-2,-,TGCGCCAGCAGCTTTGCGGTCCGTCACACCGGGGAGCTGTTTTTT,CASSFAVRHTGELFF
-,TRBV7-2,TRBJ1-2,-,TGTGCCAGCACGAGCGGGGGAAGAAGCTATGGCTACACCTTC,CASTSGGRSYGYTF
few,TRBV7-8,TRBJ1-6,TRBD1,TGTGCCAGCAGCCCTTTTTCGCCCGGGACAGGTTCTGCCCTCCACTTT,CASSPFSPGTGSALHF
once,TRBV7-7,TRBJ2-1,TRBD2,TGTGCCAGTACCGACGCCGGGACTAGCGGGGGGGCCCGGTACAATGAGCAGTTCTTC,CASTDAGTSGGARYNEQFF
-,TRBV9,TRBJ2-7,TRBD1,TGTGCCAGCAGCGTCGCGACAGGGCCCTACGAGCAGTACTTC,CASSVATGPYEQYF
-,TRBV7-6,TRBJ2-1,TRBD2,TGTGCCAGCAGTCCTTTTAGCGGGGGCCGACGGAATGAGCAGTTCTTC,CASSPFSGGRRNEQFF
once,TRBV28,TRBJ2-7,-,TGTGCCAGCAGGAACAGGGAAAGGGGGTTCGAGCAGTACTTC,CASRNRERGFEQYF
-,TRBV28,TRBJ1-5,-,TGTGCCAGCAGTAAGGGAGGGGACAATCAGCCCCAGCATTTT,CASSKGGDNQPQHF
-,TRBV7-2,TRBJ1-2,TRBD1,TGTGCCAGCAGCTTAGTGGGACAGTCTAACTATGGCTACACCTTC,CASSLVGQSNYGYTF
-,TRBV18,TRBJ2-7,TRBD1,TGTGCCAGCTCACCTGGGACAGAGTTAGAGCAGTACTTC,CASSPGTELEQYF
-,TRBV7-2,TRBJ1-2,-,TGTGCCAGCAGTTTCGGGGGGGACAACCTTGACGGCTACACCTTC,CASSFGGDNLDGYTF
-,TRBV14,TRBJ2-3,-,TGTGCCAGCAGCCAAGTGACTACAAATCCCCAGTATTTT,CASSQVTTNPQYF
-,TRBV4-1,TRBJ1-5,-,TGCGCCAGCAGCCAAGATATTGATCAGCCCCAGCATTTT,CASSQDIDQPQHF
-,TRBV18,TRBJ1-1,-,TGTGCCAGCTCCCGGGGTGGAAACATGAACACTGAAGCTTTCTTT,CASSRGGNMNTEAFF
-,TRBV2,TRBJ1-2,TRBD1,TGTGCCAGCAGTGAACAGCAGGGGGCAGGTGGCTACACCTTC,CASSEQQGAGGYTF
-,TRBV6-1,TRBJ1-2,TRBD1,TGTGCCAGCAGTGCCGCCGGGACAGCTAACTATGGCTACACCTTC,CASSAAGTANYGYTF
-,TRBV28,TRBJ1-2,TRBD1,TGTGCCAGCAGTTTAGGGACAGGGTTGGCCTATGGCTACACCTTC,CASSLGTGLAYGYTF
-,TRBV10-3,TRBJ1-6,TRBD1,TGTGCCATCAGCGGGACAGGGGCTAATTCACCCCTCCACTTT,CAISGTGANSPLHF
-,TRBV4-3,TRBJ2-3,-,TGCGCCAGCAGCCGCGCAAGCGGACCCACAGATACGCAGTATTTT,CASSRASGPTDTQYF
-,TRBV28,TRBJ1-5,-,TGCCTCGACGGATCAGGGGGCAATCAGCCCCAGCATTTT,CLDGSGGNQPQHF
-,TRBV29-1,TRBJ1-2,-,TGCAGCGTTGAATCTCTGGGGGCGCCTAACTATGGCTACACCTTC,CSVESLGAPNYGYTF
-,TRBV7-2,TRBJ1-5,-,TGTGCCAGCAGCTTAGAGGAGATTAGCAATCAGCCCCAGCATTTT,CASSLEEISNQPQHF
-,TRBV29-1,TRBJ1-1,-,TGCAGCGTTGCCGGCGGGCTTACTGAAGCTTTCTTT,CSVAGGLTEAFF
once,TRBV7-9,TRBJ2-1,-,TGTGCCAGCAGCTCCAGGGGGGTTGAGCAGTTCTTC,CASSSRGVEQFF
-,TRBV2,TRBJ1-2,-,TGTGCCAGCAGTGACTACGGGGGAACTAACTATGGCTACACCTTC,CASSDYGGTNYGYTF
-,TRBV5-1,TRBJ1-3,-,TGCGCCAGCAGCTTGGTACAGGGCTTTGGAAACACCATATATTTT,CASSLVQGFGNTIYF